The TCR beta chain described here comes from a study of cytomegalovirus exposure and HLA in healthy donors. Study-wide findings and caveats: Indistinguishability led to the exclusion of some V segments, TRBV6-2 and TRBV6-3 included. Productive rates of about 87% or about 30% were seen for most TCR beta V segments in an earlier analysis.

CDR1 is SGHRS and CDR2 is YFSETQ in the germline V gene. There are 16 residues in the CDR3. J was trimmed by 2 bases and V by 3 bases; bases with no gene match: 3. Details on this clone: What it recognizes is unknown.

Researchers ran the PCR with 60 Vbeta and 13 Jbeta primers. The repertoire was sequenced with immunoSEQ multiplex PCR; TCRdb's copy has only in-frame clones and lacks some. The sample holds a few hundred thousand clones; 75% to 85% are singletons and the top ten take approximately 2.6%. The source is a woman in her sixties in good health and CMV-seropositive. This chain connects TRBV5-1 to TRBJ2-5; 14 positions match TRBD2. Material: PBMCs. In DNA form, the CDR3 reads TGCGCCAGCAGCTGGGGACTAGCGGGGGATCAAGAGACCCAGTACTTC. It yields the protein CASSWGLAGDQETQYF.